Listed here are 9 T cell receptor beta chains from one sample, sequenced in a study of identical twins. TCRdb reanalysed the 5' RACE reads using MiXCR and keeps one entry per CDR3 protein. The sample shows some 500,000 distinct CDR3 sequences, 13% to 15% of them seen only once. These data were also filed under a second study, of yellow fever vaccine responses in identical twins.

The specimen was CD4+ T cells sorted from blood. These receptors were obtained from a woman younger than 35 in good health.

This clonotype appeared a few times. The V call is TRBV28, the J call TRBJ1-5; D not certain. This CDR3 spans 16 amino acids. V lost 3 bases and J lost 0, with 12 bases in between. Germline V gene sequence: CDR1 MDHEN, CDR2 SYDVKM. The CDR3 reads CASSLRGLASNQPQHF. In DNA form, the CDR3 reads TGTGCCAGCAGTTTGCGGGGTCTTGCTAGCAATCAGCCCCAGCATTTT.

This clonotype showed up just a few times. V gene TRBV4-3 combines with J gene TRBJ2-1, with 8 bases that match TRBD1. J lost 4 bases, V lost 2 bases, and 7 bases had no gene match. Germline lookup yields CDR1 LGHNA and CDR2 YSLEER. The CDR3 is 16 residues long. The CDR3: CASSQLTGGGYNEQFF. In DNA form, the CDR3 reads TGCGCCAGCAGCCAATTAACAGGGGGAGGTTACAATGAGCAGTTCTTC.

This clonotype came up a few times. The J gene is TRBJ1-1, the V gene TRBV10-3, with a possible D match to TRBD1 (6 bases). V lost 4 bases and J 4 bases, leaving 7 bases between the germline ends. The CDR3 sequence is 12 residues long. The germline V gene has CDR1 ENHRY and CDR2 SYGVKD. CDR3 DNA: TGTGCCATCAGTGCAGGGGTCACTGAAGCTTTCTTT. It specifies CAISAGVTEAFF.

The rearrangement links TRBV9 to TRBJ2-1; D is unclear. The CDR3 has 15 amino acids. Between the trimmed V and J ends, which lost 1 base and 3 bases, there was a span of 11 bases. Germline CDR1 is SGDLS and CDR2 is YYNGEE. CDR3 region: CASSVRQANYNEQFF. The CDR3, as DNA: TGTGCCAGCAGCGTACGCCAGGCCAACTACAATGAGCAGTTCTTC.

This clonotype was counted ten times or more. The chain couples TRBV7-9 to TRBJ1-6; weak D call: TRBD1 (6 bases). Germline CDR1 reads SEHNR; CDR2 reads FQNEAQ (reference sequence). CDR3 length: 17 amino acids. The germline V and J ends were trimmed by 5 bases and 6 bases, with 20 bases remaining between them. CDR3 DNA sequence: TGTGCCAGCAGCCGATCCACCGGTGGGGGCCCTAATTCACCCCTCCACTTT. Protein sequence: CASSRSTGGGPNSPLHF.

The J gene is TRBJ2-7, the V gene TRBV10-3; 7 positions match TRBD1. The germline gives CDR1 ENHRY, CDR2 SYGVKD. V was pared by 4 bases and J by 1 base, with 10 bases of the junction left unmatched. This CDR3 has 16 residues. The DNA for the CDR3 is TGTGCCATCAGTGGACCGGACAGGCTAGGGTCCTACGAGCAGTACTTC. Translation: CAISGPDRLGSYEQYF.

This clonotype showed up just a few times. The rearrangement uses TRBV28 and TRBJ2-1; TRBD2 matches 7 bases. The CDR3 contains 15 residues. V shed 5 bases and J 5 bases; nucleotides not matched to a gene: 9. Per germline, CDR1 MDHEN and CDR2 SYDVKM. The CDR3 nucleotides read TGTGCCAGCAGTCTAAATTCAGGACTAGACAATGAGCAGTTCTTC. Translation gives CASSLNSGLDNEQFF.

The chain combines TRBV20-1 with TRBJ2-5; 8 nucleotides match TRBD2. Germline V gives CDR1 DFQATT, CDR2 SNEGSKA (reference sequence). With V trimmed by 3 bases and J by 2 bases, 8 bases remained unmatched. This CDR3 comprises 15 residues. CDR3 region: CSASIPAGVQETQYF. In DNA, the CDR3 is TGCAGTGCTAGTATTCCAGCGGGAGTACAAGAGACCCAGTACTTC.

The genes are TRBV29-1 and TRBJ2-7, with 9 bases aligning to TRBD2. Germline trimming cut 7 bases from V and 6 bases from J; bases unmatched to any gene: 10. This CDR3 is 13 amino acids long. Germline CDR1 SQVTM, CDR2 ANQGSEA. The CDR3 DNA reads as TGCAGCGCTTCCAGCGGGGGGTTAAGCGAGCAGTACTTC. Amino acids: CSASSGGLSEQYF.